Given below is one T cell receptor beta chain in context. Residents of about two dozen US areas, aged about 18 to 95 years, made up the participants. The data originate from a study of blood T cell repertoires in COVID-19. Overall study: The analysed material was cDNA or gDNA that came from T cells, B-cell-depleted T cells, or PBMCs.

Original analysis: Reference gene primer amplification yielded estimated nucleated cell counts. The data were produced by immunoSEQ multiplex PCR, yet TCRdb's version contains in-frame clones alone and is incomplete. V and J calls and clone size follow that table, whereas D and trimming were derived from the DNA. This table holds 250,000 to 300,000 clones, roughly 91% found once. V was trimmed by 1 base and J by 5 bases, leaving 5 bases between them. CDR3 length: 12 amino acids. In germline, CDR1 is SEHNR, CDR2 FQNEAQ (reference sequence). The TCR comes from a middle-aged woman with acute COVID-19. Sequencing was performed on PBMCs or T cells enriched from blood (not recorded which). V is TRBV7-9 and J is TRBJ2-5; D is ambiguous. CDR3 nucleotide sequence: TGTGCCAGCAGCTTAGAGCCGGAGACCCAGTACTTC. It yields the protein CASSLEPETQYF.